This record covers a single T cell receptor (beta chain). This specimen belongs to a study of cytomegalovirus exposure and HLA in healthy donors. Germline CDR1 reads SGHRS; CDR2 reads YFSETQ. This CDR3 has 16 residues. Trimming cost V 0 bases and J 4 bases, with 14 bases left between them. Both 60 Vbeta primers and 13 Jbeta primers went into the PCR. Sequencing was performed with immunoSEQ multiplex PCR; in TCRdb, only in-frame clones are kept and a portion is missing. The sample lists over 150,000 clones, 60% to 85% occurring once. Sequences were obtained from PBMCs. This sequence joins TRBV5-1 and TRBJ2-1, with D hard to call. The TCR comes from a middle-aged woman in good health and CMV-seronegative. The CDR3 loop reads CASSLVAAAGYNEQFF. CDR3 nucleotide sequence: TGCGCCAGCAGCTTGGTGGCAGCCGCCGGGTACAATGAGCAGTTCTTC.